The TCR beta chain under discussion was sequenced for a study of blood T cell repertoires in COVID-19 (dated by TCRdb to 2019 to 2021). The study in broad terms: Samples covering the acute and convalescent phases of COVID-19 were provided by collaborators in the United States, Italy and Spain. The material from the prospective study consisted of cDNA or gDNA derived from T cells, B-cell-depleted T cells, or PBMCs. The dataset comprised deeply sampled blood TCRbeta repertoires from subjects exposed to, actively infected with, or recovered from COVID-19. The repertoires were released in a freely available public database meant as a resource for research on the immune response to SARS-CoV-2. The samples were drawn from the first 160 participants of the ongoing ImmuneRACE study and from 1,254 subjects provided by 6 global collaborators. Sample metadata almost always included a de-identified subject ID, COVID-19 status, age in years and sex. Where HLA class I and class II types were available, the types were taken from metadata supplied by the sample provider, not from assay-based typing. Overall study results and their limits: The amount of clinical and demographic metadata varied by source and participant and was provided uncurated.

TCRbeta CDR3 regions were amplified from genomic DNA by means of the immunoSEQ Assay, a bias-controlled multiplex PCR. On the authors' methods: The number of nucleated cells in each sample was estimated from the amplification of reference gene primers within the assay. To quantify the absolute abundance of each unique TCRbeta CDR3 rearrangement, sequence reads were collapsed and filtered. For each sample, productive Simpson clonality was calculated by taking the square root of Simpson's diversity index across productive rearrangements. What TCRdb holds here is the immuneACCESS table cut down to in-frame rearrangements. Part of the clones is not present; checked against another copy, under half of the missing clones reflect an unresolved V gene, and the others are unexplained. The DNA was the basis for D and trimming; V, J and clone size are from that table. A total of about 110,000 clones appear in this sample, about four fifths of them only once. The ten top clones hold about 4% of the sample.

Turning to this clone: Its antigen remains unidentified. Qualities for individual bases were not recorded, and no much larger clone is one base off.

CDR3 length: 14 amino acids, cysteine to phenylalanine. Left in the record is the CDR3 DNA by itself, 42 bases read in frame from the first base. Trimming accounts for 6 bases at V and 1 base at J, while the number of junction bases matched to no gene is 4. From the germline V gene (reference sequence), CDR1 is LNHDA and CDR2 is SQIVND. Whole blood was collected in K2EDTA tubes by collaborating institutions according to the institutions' own protocols. For TCRbeta analysis, collaborators shipped samples in one of three forms: frozen whole blood, isolated PBMCs, or DNA extracted from either of those sample types.

Sequenced sample: peripheral blood. The rearranged segments are TRBV19 and TRBJ2-5, with 8 bases in between that match TRBD1. This clonotype originated in a woman in her 70s with acute or convalescent COVID-19. The encoded CDR3 is CASSRTGTQETQYF. The nucleotides read TGTGCCAGTAGCCGGACAGGGACCCAAGAGACCCAGTACTTC. Full variable domain (CDR3 extended with the reference TRBV19 and TRBJ2-5 proteins): DGGITQSPKYLFRKEGQNVTLSCEQNLNHDAMYWYRQDPGQGLRLIYYSQIVNDFQKGDIAEGYSVSREKKESFPLTVTSAQKNPTAFYLCASSRTGTQETQYFGPGTRLLVL.